This entry is about one TCR beta chain. What it recognizes is unknown. As to time point: pre-sensitization, week 0. Treatment specified: therapeutic diphenylcyclopropenone sensitization with weekly scalp DPC. CDR1 and CDR2 (germline): MNHEY, SMNVEV (reference sequence). Deletions cut 8 bases from V and 3 bases from J, with 4 bases between. This CDR3 has 11 amino acids. This entry comes from a study of human T cells and chemical hapten exposure. Regarding the study as a whole: Patch test score rose with PT1 expanded TCRs, significant at 8, 16, 32, not 4. Significantly greater numbers of large CDR3 similarity clusters came from expanded TCRs than from controls. As the donors had alopecia, their immune response may differ from healthy people's.

A single record per CDR3 protein comes from TCRdb applying MiXCR to the RACE reads. The repertoire holds tens of thousands of distinct CDR3 sequences, around 7% seen once, with over 1.5% in the top ten. V and J are TRBV27 and TRBJ1-4; D not resolved. This clonotype was obtained from a woman aged 30 to 39 with alopecia areata. Some clones in this sample may be carry-over from other donors' samples. The sample was whole blood, taken in connection with sensitization to the hapten diphenylcyclopropenone (DPC). The CDR3 reads CASRSNEKLFF. In nucleotides, the CDR3 is TGTGCCAGCCGCTCTAATGAAAAACTGTTTTTT.